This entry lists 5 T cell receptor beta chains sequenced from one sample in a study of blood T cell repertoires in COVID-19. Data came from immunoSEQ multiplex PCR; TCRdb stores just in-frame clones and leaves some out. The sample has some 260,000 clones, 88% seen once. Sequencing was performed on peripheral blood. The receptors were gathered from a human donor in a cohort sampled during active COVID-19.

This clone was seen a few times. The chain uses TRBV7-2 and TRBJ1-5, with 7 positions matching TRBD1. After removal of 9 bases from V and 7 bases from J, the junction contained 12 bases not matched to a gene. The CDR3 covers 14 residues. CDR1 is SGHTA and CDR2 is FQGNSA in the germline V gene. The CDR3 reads CASSRQGSMQPQHF. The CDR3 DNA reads TGTGCCAGTTCCAGACAGGGCAGTATGCAGCCCCAGCATTTT.

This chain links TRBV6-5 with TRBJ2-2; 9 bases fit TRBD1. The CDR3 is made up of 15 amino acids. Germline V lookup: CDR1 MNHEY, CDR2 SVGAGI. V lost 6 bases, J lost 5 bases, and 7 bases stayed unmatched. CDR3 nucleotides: TGTGCCAGCAGGGGGCGGACAGGGGCGACCGGGGAGCTGTTTTTT. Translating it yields CASRGRTGATGELFF.

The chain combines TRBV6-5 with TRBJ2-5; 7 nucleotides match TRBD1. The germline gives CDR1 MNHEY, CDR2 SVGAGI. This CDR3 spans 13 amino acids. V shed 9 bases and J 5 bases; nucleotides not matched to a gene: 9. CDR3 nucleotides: TGTGCCAGGACAGGGAGTCTGTCGGAGACCCAGTACTTC. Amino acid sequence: CARTGSLSETQYF.

The CDR3 region has the DNA TGCAGTGCTAGTAGGGGTAGCAATCAGCCCCAGCATTTT. As protein: CSASRGSNQPQHF. V usage is TRBV20-1 and J usage is TRBJ1-5; TRBD1 might be the D (5 bases). Germline V gene lookup returns CDR1 DFQATT and CDR2 SNEGSKA (reference sequence). The CDR3 contains 13 residues. V was cut by 3 bases and J by 0 bases, with 6 bases left in between.

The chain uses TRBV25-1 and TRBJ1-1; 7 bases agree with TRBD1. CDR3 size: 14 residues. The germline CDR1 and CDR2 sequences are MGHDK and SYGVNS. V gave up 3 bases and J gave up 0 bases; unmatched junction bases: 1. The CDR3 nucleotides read TGTGCCAGCAGTGACAGGGGGATGAACACTGAAGCTTTCTTT. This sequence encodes CASSDRGMNTEAFF.